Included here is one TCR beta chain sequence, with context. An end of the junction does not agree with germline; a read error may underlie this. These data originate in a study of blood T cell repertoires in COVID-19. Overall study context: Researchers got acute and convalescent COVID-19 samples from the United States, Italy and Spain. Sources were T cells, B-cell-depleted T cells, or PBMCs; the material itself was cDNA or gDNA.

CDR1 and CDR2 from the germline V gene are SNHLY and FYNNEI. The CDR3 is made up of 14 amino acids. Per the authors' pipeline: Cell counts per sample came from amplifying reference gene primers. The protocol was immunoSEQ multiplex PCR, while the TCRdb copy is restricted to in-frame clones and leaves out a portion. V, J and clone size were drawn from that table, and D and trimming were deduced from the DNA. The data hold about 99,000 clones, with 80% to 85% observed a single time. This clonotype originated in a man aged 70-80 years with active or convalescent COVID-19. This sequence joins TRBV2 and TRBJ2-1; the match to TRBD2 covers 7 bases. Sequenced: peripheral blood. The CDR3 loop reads CAGSFQHGGDEQFF. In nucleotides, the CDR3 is TGTGCCGGCAGTTTCCAACATGGGGGGGATGAGCAGTTCTTC.